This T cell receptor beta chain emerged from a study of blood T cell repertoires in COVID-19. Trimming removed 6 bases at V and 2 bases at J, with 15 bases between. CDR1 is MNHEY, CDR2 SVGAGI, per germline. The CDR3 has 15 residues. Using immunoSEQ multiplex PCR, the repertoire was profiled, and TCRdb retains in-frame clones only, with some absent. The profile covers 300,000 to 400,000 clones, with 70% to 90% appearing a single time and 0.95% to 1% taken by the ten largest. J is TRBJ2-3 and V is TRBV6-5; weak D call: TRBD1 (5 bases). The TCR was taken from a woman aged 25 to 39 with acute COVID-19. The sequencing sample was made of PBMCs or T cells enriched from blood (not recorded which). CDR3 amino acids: CASSRGHYNTDTQYF. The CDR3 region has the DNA TGTGCCAGCAGCCGCGGACACTATAACACAGATACGCAGTATTTT.